These 7 T cell receptor beta chains were all obtained from the same sample, sequenced in a study of response to subunit inactivated influenza vaccine. TCRdb re-called the RT-PCR reads with MiXCR, one entry per CDR3 protein. The sample carries about 540,000 distinct CDR3 sequences, 12% to 15% recorded once. The specimen comprised PBMCs from blood, sampled approximately 12 days after vaccination. All receptors come from a man aged 45 to 65 who received an inactivated influenza vaccine.

V is TRBV7-6 and J is TRBJ1-2; D uncertain. CDR1 and CDR2 from the germline V gene are SGHVS and FNYEAQ. The CDR3 runs to 16 residues. Trimming stripped 1 base from V and 7 bases from J, with 19 bases between. Here the CDR3 reads CASSLVQDPGVGGYTF. Written as DNA, the CDR3 is TGTGCCAGCAGCTTAGTGCAGGACCCGGGTGTGGGTGGCTACACCTTC.

J is TRBJ1-1 and V is TRBV30; D possibly corresponds to TRBD1 (6 bases). The ends were cut back, 0 bases at V and 1 base at J, with 9 bases in the middle. CDR3 length equals 14 residues. Germline-derived CDR1 and CDR2 are GTSNPN and SVGIG (reference sequence). DNA for the CDR3: TGTGCCTGGAGTGTACGCAGGGGGAACACTGAAGCTTTCTTT. Translating gives CAWSVRRGNTEAFF.

This clonotype showed up many times. The chain recombines TRBV6-1 with TRBJ2-7, with 8 bases lining up with TRBD1. The CDR3 totals 14 residues. Trimming took 5 bases from V and 4 from J; bases not matched to a gene: 7. Looked up from germline, CDR1 is MNHNS and CDR2 is SASEGT. CDR3 in DNA: TGTGCCAGCAGTCCGAGACAGGGGCTATACGAGCAGTACTTC. Translation: CASSPRQGLYEQYF.

This clonotype was counted between two and nine times. This sequence joins TRBV6-2 or TRBV6-3 and TRBJ2-1; possibly TRBD1 for D (5 bases). CDR1 is MNHEY, CDR2 SVGEGT, per germline. This CDR3 spans 18 amino acids. V was pared by 7 bases and J by 0 bases, with 22 bases between. The CDR3 DNA reads TGTGCCAGCACAACCCCGATCCCAGGGCCGAGCTCCTACAATGAGCAGTTCTTC. The encoded protein is CASTTPIPGPSSYNEQFF.

The table lists this clonotype with a few counts. The rearrangement links TRBV19 to TRBJ1-3, with no clear D. The CDR3 covers 15 residues. CDR1 LNHDA and CDR2 SQIVND come from the germline V gene (reference sequence). Trimming cost V 5 bases and J 0 bases, with 11 bases left between them. The CDR3: CASSETRASGNTIYF. In DNA, the CDR3 is TGTGCCAGTAGTGAGACACGGGCCTCTGGAAACACCATATATTTT.

This clonotype came up many times. The rearrangement uses TRBV2 and TRBJ2-1; possible D gene TRBD1, 5 bases. Per the germline V gene, CDR1 is SNHLY and CDR2 is FYNNEI. The CDR3 has 13 amino acids. V gave up 8 bases and J gave up 4 bases, with 12 bases separating them. As DNA, the CDR3 is TGTGCCAGCCAGGTGGCAGGGTACAATGAGCAGTTCTTC. As protein: CASQVAGYNEQFF.

This clonotype was recorded a few times. The chain recombines TRBV7-2 with TRBJ2-1, with D tentatively TRBD2 (5 bases). This CDR3 contains 15 residues. Germline loops: CDR1 SGHTA, CDR2 FQGNSA. V lost 0 bases, J lost 6 bases, and 12 bases lay in between. The CDR3 sequence: CASSLAGAIFNEQFF. CDR3 DNA: TGTGCCAGCAGCTTAGCGGGAGCTATCTTCAATGAGCAGTTCTTC. Combining the CDR3 with reference TRBV7-2 and TRBJ2-1 gives the whole variable domain GAGVSQSPSNKVTEKGKDVELRCDPISGHTALYWYRQSLGQGLEFLIYFQGNSAPDKSGLPSDRFSAERTGGSVSTLTIQRTQQEDSAVYLCASSLAGAIFNEQFFGPGTRLTVL.